These 26 T cell receptor beta chains share one sample of origin, sequenced in a study of T cells in Graves' hyperthyroidism and ophthalmopathy. Amplified TCR beta CDR3 regions derived from RNA transcripts. First-round RT-PCR with HTBI primers amplified the TCR CDR3 region. One entry per CDR3 protein results from TCRdb running MiXCR on the multiplex PCR reads. The sample holds around 340,000 distinct CDR3 sequences, about a sixth seen once. Sequencing was done on a sample of blood. The source is a woman under 40 with Graves' hyperthyroidism that later progressed to Graves' ophthalmopathy.

In its sample, this clonotype was seen a few times. The V call is TRBV20-1, the J call TRBJ2-1; a weak D match, TRBD2 (7 bases). Germline CDR1 is DFQATT and CDR2 is SNEGSKA (reference sequence). The V end lost 4 bases, the J end lost 5 bases, and 15 bases lay between the germline ends. The CDR3 is made up of 14 amino acids. Here the CDR3 reads CSANSRGADNEQFF. The CDR3 DNA reads as TGCAGTGCTAACAGCCGGGGGGCTGACAATGAGCAGTTCTTC.

The CDR3 spells CAARESRDTIYF. CDR3 in DNA: TGTGCCGCCCGAGAAAGCCGCGACACCATATATTTT. The chain employs TRBV19 and TRBJ1-3, with D uncertain. The CDR3 totals 12 residues. The ends were cut back, 11 bases at V and 8 bases at J, with 16 bases in the middle. Germline V gene sequence: CDR1 LNHDA, CDR2 SQIVND (reference sequence).

The rearrangement uses TRBV20-1 and TRBJ2-2; 7 bases agree with TRBD1. Germline-derived CDR1 and CDR2 are DFQATT and SNEGSKA (reference sequence). V shed 0 bases, J shed 1 base, and the junction held 5 bases outside the gene matches. The CDR3 totals 16 residues. The CDR3 DNA reads TGCAGTGCTAGAGATATCGGGACAGTGAACACCGGGGAGCTGTTTTTT. It specifies CSARDIGTVNTGELFF.

At least ten counts were recorded for this clonotype. The chain recombines TRBV20-1 with TRBJ1-1; possibly TRBD1 for D (5 bases). Germline loops: CDR1 DFQATT, CDR2 SNEGSKA (reference sequence). With 0 bases removed from V and 4 bases from J, the gap between germline ends came to 15 bases. This CDR3 comprises 15 residues. CDR3 DNA: TGCAGTGCTAGAGATTCTTGGATAAGGGGCACTGAAGCTTTCTTT. Protein: CSARDSWIRGTEAFF.

Details on this clonotype: A read error may be the cause here, since a much bigger clone is one base away. The V gene is TRBV4-1, the J gene TRBJ2-7, with 9 bases identical to TRBD2. The V segment lost 4 bases and the J segment 2 bases; nucleotides outside the gene matches: 6. The V gene's germline CDR1 is MGHRA and CDR2 YSYEKL. This CDR3 has 15 amino acids. The DNA for the CDR3 is TGCGCCAGCAGCCGAGGACTAGCGCAGGCCTACGAGCAGTACTTC. Translated: CASSRGLAQAYEQYF.

This clonotype was counted ten times or more. The chain recombines TRBV20-1 with TRBJ2-3; the match to TRBD2 covers 8 bases. The germline gives CDR1 DFQATT, CDR2 SNEGSKA (reference sequence). Losses at the gene ends were 5 bases for V and 6 bases for J; bases not matched to a gene: 13. The CDR3 length is 15 residues. The CDR3 reads CSAPGLEVYRDTQYF. The CDR3 DNA follows: TGCAGTGCTCCGGGACTAGAGGTTTATCGGGATACGCAGTATTTT.

This clonotype was counted many times. This chain joins TRBV12-3 or TRBV12-4 and TRBJ2-7; 9 bases align to TRBD1. The CDR3 is made up of 15 amino acids. The trim removed 6 bases at V and 3 bases at J, leaving 9 bases unmatched. The DNA for the CDR3 is TGTGCCAGCAGCTTCGGACAGGGGAGACTCTACGAGCAGTACTTC. Amino acid sequence: CASSFGQGRLYEQYF.

The rearrangement joins TRBV19 to TRBJ2-3; D possibly corresponds to TRBD1 (5 bases). V gave up 5 bases and J gave up 4 bases, with 10 bases separating them. The CDR3 runs to 13 residues. Looked up from germline, CDR1 is LNHDA and CDR2 is SQIVND (reference sequence). CDR3 nucleotide sequence: TGTGCCAGTAGTCTCAGGGTTGCAGATACGCAGTATTTT. This gives the protein CASSLRVADTQYF.

V and J are TRBV19 and TRBJ1-3; no clear D gene. The CDR3 spans 14 residues. Trimming stripped 9 bases from V and 0 bases from J, with 12 bases between. Looked up from germline, CDR1 is LNHDA and CDR2 is SQIVND (reference sequence). CDR3 sequence reads: CASRVVISGNTIYF. Written as DNA, the CDR3 is TGTGCCAGCCGTGTGGTGATCTCTGGAAACACCATATATTTT. The variable domain in full, with the rest retrieved from reference TRBV19 and TRBJ1-3, is DGGITQSPKYLFRKEGQNVTLSCEQNLNHDAMYWYRQDPGQGLRLIYYSQIVNDFQKGDIAEGYSVSREKKESFPLTVTSAQKNPTAFYLCASRVVISGNTIYFGEGSWLTVV.

At least ten counts were recorded for this clonotype. The chain carries TRBV28 and TRBJ1-2, with D possibly TRBD1 on 5 matching bases. The CDR3 is 12 amino acids. V lost 8 bases and J 2 bases, leaving 9 bases between the germline ends. Germline CDR1 MDHEN, CDR2 SYDVKM. The CDR3 region is CASLRDNYGYTF. The CDR3 region has the DNA TGTGCCAGCTTGAGGGACAACTATGGCTACACCTTC.

J is TRBJ2-7 and V is TRBV3-1; 8 positions agree with TRBD2. CDR1 LGHDT and CDR2 YNNKEL come from the germline V gene (reference sequence). This CDR3 has 15 residues. Trimming cost V 3 bases and J 0 bases; bases outside gene matches: 4. In DNA form, the CDR3 reads TGTGCCAGCAGCCATAGCGGGATGGGCTCCTACGAGCAGTACTTC. This sequence encodes CASSHSGMGSYEQYF.

The rearrangement uses TRBV10-3 and TRBJ2-7; 8 nucleotides line up with TRBD1. The CDR3 length is 16 residues. V was pared by 3 bases and J by 2 bases, with 9 bases of the junction left unmatched. Germline assignment: CDR1 ENHRY and CDR2 SYGVKD. CDR3 DNA: TGTGCCATCAGTGATCCGAGGACAGGGATGACCTACGAGCAGTACTTC. This gives the protein CAISDPRTGMTYEQYF.

This clonotype was seen at least ten times. This sequence joins TRBV2 and TRBJ2-3, with TRBD1 identical over 8 bases. Germline V CDR1 and CDR2: SNHLY, FYNNEI. This CDR3 is 13 amino acids long. J gave up 5 bases and V 11 bases, and 9 bases lay outside the gene matches. CDR3 nucleotide sequence: TGTGCCGGGAGACAGGGGATGGTAGATACGCAGTATTTT. Translated: CAGRQGMVDTQYF. Together with reference TRBV2 and TRBJ2-3, the CDR3 gives the full variable domain: EPEVTQTPSHQVTQMGQEVILRCVPISNHLYFYWYRQILGQKVEFLVSFYNNEISEKSEIFDDQFSVERPDGSNFTLKIRSTKLEDSAMYFCAGRQGMVDTQYFGPGTRLTVL.

This clonotype was seen repeatedly, ten times or more. The gene calls are TRBV20-1 and TRBJ2-7; D is perhaps TRBD1 or TRBD2 (7 bases each). CDR1 is DFQATT, CDR2 SNEGSKA, per germline (reference sequence). The length of the CDR3 is 15 residues. The V end lost 7 bases, the J end lost 2 bases, and 21 bases lay between the germline ends. This CDR3 is CSVREGAGVAYEQYF. CDR3 in DNA: TGCAGTGTCAGAGAGGGGGCGGGAGTCGCCTACGAGCAGTACTTC.

This clonotype was seen more than once but under ten times. This chain uses TRBV6-1 with TRBJ2-1; tentatively, D is TRBD1 (6 bases). CDR1 and CDR2 from the germline V gene are MNHNS and SASEGT. The CDR3 is made up of 14 amino acids. The V and J ends lost 5 bases and 5 bases respectively, with 13 bases between them. CDR3 sequence (DNA): TGTGCCAGCAGTTCTCCCGGGACAAACAATGAGCAGTTCTTC. Residues: CASSSPGTNNEQFF.

This sequence joins TRBV28 and TRBJ2-5, with 9 bases aligning to TRBD1. The junction had 7 bases not matched to a gene; V was cut back by 6 bases and J by 5 bases. Germline V CDR1 and CDR2: MDHEN, SYDVKM. The CDR3 spans 14 residues. In nucleotides, the CDR3 is TGTGCCAGCAGGTCGGGACAGGGATTGGAGACCCAGTACTTC. It translates to CASRSGQGLETQYF.

The chain recombines TRBV19 with TRBJ2-1, with TRBD1 matching 7 bases. CDR1 and CDR2 (germline): LNHDA, SQIVND (reference sequence). J lost 6 bases, V lost 1 base, and 6 bases had no gene match. The CDR3 contains 15 residues. In nucleotides, the CDR3 is TGTGCCAGTAGTATAGCGGGCGGACAGGTCAATGAGCAGTTCTTC. It specifies CASSIAGGQVNEQFF.

This clonotype was observed many times. The rearrangement links TRBV27 to TRBJ2-1, with D possibly being TRBD1 or TRBD2 (5 bases each). The CDR3 spans 14 residues. Germline V gives CDR1 MNHEY, CDR2 SMNVEV (reference sequence). The ends were cut back, 10 bases at V and 7 bases at J, with 20 bases in the middle. DNA of the CDR3: TGTGCCACCGGCCTGCAGGGCCGGGGAAATGAGCAGTTCTTC. This encodes CATGLQGRGNEQFF.

This clonotype was seen repeatedly, ten times or more. The genes are TRBV28 and TRBJ1-3; D may be TRBD1 (5 bases). The length of the CDR3 is 17 residues. Trimming left V 2 bases short and J 0 bases short, with 14 bases between. CDR1 is MDHEN and CDR2 is SYDVKM in the germline V gene. CDR3 region: CASSLASGTDSGNTIYF. Here the CDR3 DNA reads TGTGCCAGCAGTTTAGCATCAGGGACGGACTCTGGAAACACCATATATTTT. The full variable domain, completed using reference TRBV28 and TRBJ1-3, is DVKVTQSSRYLVKRTGEKVFLECVQDMDHENMFWYRQDPGLGLRLIYFSYDVKMKEKGDIPEGYSVSREKKERFSLILESASTNQTSMYLCASSLASGTDSGNTIYFGEGSWLTVV.

The chain links TRBV4-1 to TRBJ2-3; 14 nucleotides line up with TRBD2. V was pared by 0 bases and J by 5 bases, with 10 bases of the junction left unmatched. This CDR3 comprises 19 residues. Germline V gene sequence: CDR1 MGHRA, CDR2 YSYEKL. The chain's CDR3 is CASSQETGTSGSSLDTQYF. CDR3 in DNA: TGCGCCAGCAGCCAAGAGACCGGGACTAGCGGGAGTTCTTTAGATACGCAGTATTTT.

In this sample, this clonotype turned up many times. The rearrangement links TRBV20-1 to TRBJ2-7; a possible D gene is TRBD1 (6 bases). The CDR3 consists of 17 residues. CDR1 and CDR2 (germline): DFQATT, SNEGSKA (reference sequence). The V gene lost 0 bases and the J gene lost 2 bases, with 20 bases spanning the gap. The CDR3 protein is CSARDPGEGEIPYEQYF. CDR3 DNA sequence: TGCAGTGCTAGAGATCCCGGTGAGGGGGAGATCCCCTACGAGCAGTACTTC.

In this sample, this clonotype turned up many times. This chain joins TRBV6-2 or TRBV6-3 and TRBJ2-7, with D hard to call. Germline V gene data show CDR1 as MNHEY and CDR2 as SVGEGT. V was cut by 0 bases and J by 0 bases, with 3 bases left in between. The CDR3 has 13 amino acids. The CDR3 here is CASSYSNSYEQYF. Here the CDR3 DNA reads TGTGCCAGCAGTTACTCGAACTCCTACGAGCAGTACTTC.

This clonotype has just a few counts. This chain uses TRBV7-2 with TRBJ2-3; D not resolved. V was trimmed by 5 bases and J by 4 bases, leaving 10 bases between them. This CDR3 comprises 13 residues. Germline V lookup: CDR1 SGHTA, CDR2 FQGNSA. The CDR3 spells CASSPEIADTQYF. CDR3 in DNA: TGTGCCAGCAGCCCGGAAATCGCAGATACGCAGTATTTT.

Many counts were recorded for this clonotype. The chain uses TRBV12-3 or TRBV12-4 and TRBJ1-1; perhaps TRBD1 as D (5 bases). This CDR3 contains 13 residues. Trimming pared 4 bases from V and 5 bases from J, leaving 11 bases between. This CDR3 is CASSSDSYTEAFF. The CDR3 nucleotides read TGTGCCAGCAGTTCAGACAGCTATACTGAAGCTTTCTTT.

In this sample, this clonotype turned up a few times. The chain is built from TRBV7-2 and TRBJ2-7, with D maybe TRBD1 (6 bases). V lost 5 bases to trimming and J lost 0 bases, with 14 bases between them. Per germline, CDR1 SGHTA and CDR2 FQGNSA. CDR3 length: 15 residues. The CDR3, as DNA: TGTGCCAGCAGCCCAATCCTGGACAGCTCCTACGAGCAGTACTTC. Translating gives CASSPILDSSYEQYF.

This clonotype showed up many times. This chain links TRBV10-3 with TRBJ2-2; D tentatively reads TRBD1 or TRBD2 (5 bases each). V was cut by 0 bases and J by 6 bases, with 14 bases left in between. Germline V gives CDR1 ENHRY, CDR2 SYGVKD. CDR3 length: 16 residues. The CDR3 here is CAISESLGEPPGELFF. The CDR3 DNA follows: TGTGCCATCAGTGAGTCACTAGGGGAACCCCCCGGGGAGCTGTTTTTT.